This T cell receptor (beta chain) was documented in a study of metastatic and nonmetastatic thyroid tumors. Every patient underwent thyroid surgery untreated. With respect to this clone: At the DNA level, this CDR3 is encoded by other sequences in the same sample as well.

How the authors handled the data: Built for papillary thyroid cancer, a distant-metastasis classifier drew on CDR3 differences across clinicopathological groups. TCRdb reassembled clones from the PCR reads with MiXCR. The V and J calls reflect TCRdb's pipeline rather than the authors' work. The sample lists about 59,000 clones; roughly 15% were seen once. This CDR3 is 15 amino acids long. Germline V lookup: CDR1 MGHDK, CDR2 SYGVNS. The V end was cut by 8 bases, the J end by 4 bases, with 15 bases between. The sample taken for sequencing was blood. The chain uses TRBV25-1 and TRBJ2-6; possibly TRBD1 or TRBD2 for D (6 bases each). This TCR was sampled from a male donor with papillary thyroid cancer or a benign thyroid nodule (not recorded which). Some clones in this sample may be carry-over from other donors' samples. CDR3 in amino acids: CASVKGGTGANVLTF. CDR3 nucleotides: TGTGCCAGCGTAAAGGGGGGTACCGGGGCCAACGTCCTGACTTTC.